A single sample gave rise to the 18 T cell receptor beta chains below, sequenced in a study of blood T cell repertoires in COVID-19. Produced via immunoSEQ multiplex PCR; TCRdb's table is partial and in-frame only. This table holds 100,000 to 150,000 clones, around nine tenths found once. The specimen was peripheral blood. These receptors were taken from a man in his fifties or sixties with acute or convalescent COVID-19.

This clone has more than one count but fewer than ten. CDR3 nucleotide sequence: TGTGCCAGCAGCGGACGGGACTCCTACGAGCAGTACTTC. It is translated as CASSGRDSYEQYF. This chain connects TRBV7-9 to TRBJ2-7; possibly TRBD2 for D (5 bases). Germline CDR1 and CDR2: SEHNR and FQNEAQ (reference sequence). Trimming took off 5 bases at V and 0 bases at J, with 8 bases between the two ends. The CDR3 runs to 13 residues.

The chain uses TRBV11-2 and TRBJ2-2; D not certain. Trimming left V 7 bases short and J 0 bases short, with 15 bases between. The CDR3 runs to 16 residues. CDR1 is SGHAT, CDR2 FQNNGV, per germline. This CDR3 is CASKVGASANTGELFF. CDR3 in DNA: TGTGCCAGCAAGGTCGGAGCGTCCGCGAACACCGGGGAGCTGTTTTTT.

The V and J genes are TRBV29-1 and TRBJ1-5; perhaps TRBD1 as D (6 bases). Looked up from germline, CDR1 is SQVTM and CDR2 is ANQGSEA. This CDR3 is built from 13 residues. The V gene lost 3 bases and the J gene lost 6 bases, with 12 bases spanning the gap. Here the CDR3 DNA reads TGCAGCGTTGAGGGGGGGCGCGGTCAGCCCCAGCATTTT. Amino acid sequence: CSVEGGRGQPQHF.

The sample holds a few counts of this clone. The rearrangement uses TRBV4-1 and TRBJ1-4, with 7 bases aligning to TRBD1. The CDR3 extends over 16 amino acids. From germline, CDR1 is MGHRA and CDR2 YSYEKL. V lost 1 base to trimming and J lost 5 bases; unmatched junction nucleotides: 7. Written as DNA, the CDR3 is TGCGCCAGCAGCCAAGGGCAAAGGGGGCGAAATGAAAAACTGTTTTTT. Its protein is CASSQGQRGRNEKLFF.

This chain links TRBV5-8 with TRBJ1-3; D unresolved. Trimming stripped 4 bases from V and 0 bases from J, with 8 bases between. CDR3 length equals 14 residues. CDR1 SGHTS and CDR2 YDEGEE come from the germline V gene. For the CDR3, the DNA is TGTGCCAGCAGCCAGGACTTCTCTGGAAACACCATATATTTT. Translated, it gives CASSQDFSGNTIYF.

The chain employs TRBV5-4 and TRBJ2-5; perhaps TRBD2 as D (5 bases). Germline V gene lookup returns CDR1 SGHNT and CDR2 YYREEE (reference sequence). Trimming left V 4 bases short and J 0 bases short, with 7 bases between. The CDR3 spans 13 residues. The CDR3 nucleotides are TGTGCCAGCAGCCGGCGGGACCAAGAGACCCAGTACTTC. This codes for CASSRRDQETQYF.

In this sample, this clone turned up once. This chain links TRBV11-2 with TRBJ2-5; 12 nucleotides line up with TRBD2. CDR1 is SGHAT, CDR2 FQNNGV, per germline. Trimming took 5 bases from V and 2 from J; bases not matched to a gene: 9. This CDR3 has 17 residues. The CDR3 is CASSPLLAGGPQETQYF. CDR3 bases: TGTGCCAGCAGCCCCCTACTAGCGGGAGGCCCACAAGAGACCCAGTACTTC.

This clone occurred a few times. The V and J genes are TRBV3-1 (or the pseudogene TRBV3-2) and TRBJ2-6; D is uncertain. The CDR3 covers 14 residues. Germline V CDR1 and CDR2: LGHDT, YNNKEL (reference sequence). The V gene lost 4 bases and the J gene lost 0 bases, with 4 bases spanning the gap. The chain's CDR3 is CASSLLSGANVLTF. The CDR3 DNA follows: TGTGCCAGCAGCCTCCTCTCTGGGGCCAACGTCCTGACTTTC.

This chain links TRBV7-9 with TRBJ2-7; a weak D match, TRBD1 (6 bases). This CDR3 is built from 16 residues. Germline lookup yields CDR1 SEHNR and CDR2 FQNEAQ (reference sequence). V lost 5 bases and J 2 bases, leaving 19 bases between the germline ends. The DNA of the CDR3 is TGTGCCAGCAGCCTCAACGTGGGGGCAAGGGCCTACGAGCAGTACTTC. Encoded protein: CASSLNVGARAYEQYF.

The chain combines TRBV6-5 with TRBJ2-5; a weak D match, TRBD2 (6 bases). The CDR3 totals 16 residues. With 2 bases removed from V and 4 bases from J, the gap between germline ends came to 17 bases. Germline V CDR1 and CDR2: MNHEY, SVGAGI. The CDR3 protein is CASSYPLGGGGETQYF. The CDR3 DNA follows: TGTGCCAGCAGTTACCCACTTGGGGGAGGAGGAGAGACCCAGTACTTC.

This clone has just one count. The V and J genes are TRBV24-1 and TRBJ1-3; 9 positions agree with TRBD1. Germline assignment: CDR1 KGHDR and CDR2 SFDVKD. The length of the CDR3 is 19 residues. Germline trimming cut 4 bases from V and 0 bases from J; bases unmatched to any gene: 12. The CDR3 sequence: CATSDSPGTGTSSGNTIYF. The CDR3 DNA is TGTGCCACCAGTGACAGTCCCGGGACAGGGACGAGCTCTGGAAACACCATATATTTT.

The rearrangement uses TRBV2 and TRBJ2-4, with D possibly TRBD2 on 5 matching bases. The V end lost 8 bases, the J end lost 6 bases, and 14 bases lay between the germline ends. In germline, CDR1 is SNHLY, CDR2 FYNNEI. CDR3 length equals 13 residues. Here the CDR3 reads CASHGGQRNIQYF. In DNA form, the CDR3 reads TGTGCCAGCCACGGCGGGCAAAGAAACATTCAGTACTTC.

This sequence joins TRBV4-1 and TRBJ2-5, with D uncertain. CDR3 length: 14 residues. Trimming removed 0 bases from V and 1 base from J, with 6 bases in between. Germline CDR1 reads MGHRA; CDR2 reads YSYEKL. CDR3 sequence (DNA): TGCGCCAGCAGCCAAGAGGGCCGCCAAGAGACCCAGTACTTC. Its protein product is CASSQEGRQETQYF.

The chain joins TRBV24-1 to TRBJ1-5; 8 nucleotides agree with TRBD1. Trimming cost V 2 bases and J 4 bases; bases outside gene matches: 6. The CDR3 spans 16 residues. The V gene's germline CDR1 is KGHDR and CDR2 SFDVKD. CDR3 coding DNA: TGTGCCACCAGTGATTCGAGGACAGGGAGAAATCAGCCCCAGCATTTT. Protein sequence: CATSDSRTGRNQPQHF.

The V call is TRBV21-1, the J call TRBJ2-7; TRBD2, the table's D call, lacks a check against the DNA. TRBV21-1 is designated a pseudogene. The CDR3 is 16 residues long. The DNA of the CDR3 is TGTGCCAGCAGCAAAGCGAGTAGCGGGCCTTCCTACGAGCAGTACTTC. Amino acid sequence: CASSKASSGPSYEQYF.

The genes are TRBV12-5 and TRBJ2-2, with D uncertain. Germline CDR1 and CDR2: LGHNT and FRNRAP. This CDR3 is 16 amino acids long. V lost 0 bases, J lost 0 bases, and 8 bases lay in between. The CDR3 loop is CASGLVRLSNTGELFF. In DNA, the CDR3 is TGTGCTAGTGGTTTGGTACGACTGTCGAACACCGGGGAGCTGTTTTTT.

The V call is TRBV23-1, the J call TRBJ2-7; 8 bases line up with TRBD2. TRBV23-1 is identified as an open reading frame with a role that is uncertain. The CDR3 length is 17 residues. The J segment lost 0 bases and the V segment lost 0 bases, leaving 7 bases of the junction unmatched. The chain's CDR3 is CASSQSRTTSVSYEQYF. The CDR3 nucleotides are TGCGCCAGCAGTCAATCACGAACGACTAGCGTCTCCTACGAGCAGTACTTC.

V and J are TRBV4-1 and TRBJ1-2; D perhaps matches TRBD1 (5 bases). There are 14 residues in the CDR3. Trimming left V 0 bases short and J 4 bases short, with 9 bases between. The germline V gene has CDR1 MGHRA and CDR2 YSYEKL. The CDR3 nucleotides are TGCGCCAGCAGCCAAGAGTTGGGGGGCTATGGCTACACCTTC. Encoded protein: CASSQELGGYGYTF.